This TCR beta chain emerged from a study of blood T cell repertoires in COVID-19 (dated by TCRdb to 2020 to 2022). Context from the whole study: Samples covering the acute and convalescent phases of COVID-19 were provided by collaborators in the United States, Italy and Spain. The material from the prospective study consisted of cDNA or gDNA derived from T cells, B-cell-depleted T cells, or PBMCs. Deeply sampled blood TCRbeta repertoires from subjects exposed to, actively infected with, or recovered from COVID-19 were included in the dataset. The repertoires were released in a freely available public database intended as a resource for research on the immune response to SARS-CoV-2. The samples were drawn from two sources: the first 160 participants of the ongoing ImmuneRACE study, and fewer than 1,500 subjects contributed by 6 global collaborators. A de-identified subject ID, COVID-19 status, age in years and sex were almost always included in the sample metadata. Where available, HLA class I and class II types were obtained from metadata supplied by the sample provider rather than from assay-based typing.

Results and caveats for the whole study, not just this receptor: Clinical and demographic metadata were provided uncurated, with the amount varying by source and participant.

TCRbeta CDR3 regions were amplified from genomic DNA using the immunoSEQ Assay, a bias-controlled multiplex PCR. As for the original processing: The number of nucleated cells in each sample was estimated from the amplification of reference gene primers within the assay. To quantify the absolute abundance of each unique TCRbeta CDR3 rearrangement, sequence reads were collapsed and filtered. For each sample, productive Simpson clonality was calculated as the square root of Simpson's diversity index over productive rearrangements. The table was pulled from immuneACCESS by TCRdb, which kept in-frame rearrangements only. Such tables lose some clones; where checked, under half of the loss comes from unresolved V genes, and the rest has no known cause. V and J calls and clone size are those listed in that table; D and trimming were worked out from the DNA. In this sample the table shows over 25,000 clones, approximately 82% of which occur a single time. The ten biggest clones cover roughly 15% of the sample.

The collaborating institutions used their own protocols to collect whole blood in K2EDTA tubes. Collaborator samples were shipped for TCRbeta analysis as frozen whole blood, isolated PBMCs, or DNA extracted from either sample type. For CDR1 and CDR2, the germline V gene (reference sequence) lists MNHEY and SMNVEV. Deletion took 2 bases off V and 6 bases off J, with a span of 12 bases between the germline ends. The CDR3 covers 14 residues, taking in both the cysteine and the phenylalanine. Kept here is only the CDR3 DNA, which spans 42 bases and is read in frame from base 1. Regarding this clone: Its antigen is unknown. There are no base qualities to consult, and no much larger clone falls within one base.

Sequences were obtained from peripheral blood. This chain is built from TRBV27 and TRBJ2-3; TRBD2 is a weak D gene call, 7 bases matching. This receptor was taken from a human donor in a cohort sampled during active COVID-19. The DNA is as follows: TGTGCCAGCAGTTTAGGGGGGGCTTGGGATACGCAGTATTTT. It translates to CASSLGGAWDTQYF.